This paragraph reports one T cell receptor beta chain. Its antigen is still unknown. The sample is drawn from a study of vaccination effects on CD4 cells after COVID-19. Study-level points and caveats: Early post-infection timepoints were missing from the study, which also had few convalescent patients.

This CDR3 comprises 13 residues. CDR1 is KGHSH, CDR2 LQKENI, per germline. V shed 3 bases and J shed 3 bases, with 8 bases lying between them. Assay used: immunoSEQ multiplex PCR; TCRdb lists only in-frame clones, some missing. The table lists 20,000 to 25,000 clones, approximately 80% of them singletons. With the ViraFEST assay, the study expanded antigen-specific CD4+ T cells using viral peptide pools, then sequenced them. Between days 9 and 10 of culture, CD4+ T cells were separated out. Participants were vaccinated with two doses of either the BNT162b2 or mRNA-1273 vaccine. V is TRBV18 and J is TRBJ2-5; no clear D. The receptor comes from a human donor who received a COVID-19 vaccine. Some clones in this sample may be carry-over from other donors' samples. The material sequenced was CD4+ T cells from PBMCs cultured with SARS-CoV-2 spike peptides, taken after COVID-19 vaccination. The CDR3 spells CASSPTREETQYF. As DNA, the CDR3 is TGTGCCAGCTCACCGACGAGAGAAGAGACCCAGTACTTC.